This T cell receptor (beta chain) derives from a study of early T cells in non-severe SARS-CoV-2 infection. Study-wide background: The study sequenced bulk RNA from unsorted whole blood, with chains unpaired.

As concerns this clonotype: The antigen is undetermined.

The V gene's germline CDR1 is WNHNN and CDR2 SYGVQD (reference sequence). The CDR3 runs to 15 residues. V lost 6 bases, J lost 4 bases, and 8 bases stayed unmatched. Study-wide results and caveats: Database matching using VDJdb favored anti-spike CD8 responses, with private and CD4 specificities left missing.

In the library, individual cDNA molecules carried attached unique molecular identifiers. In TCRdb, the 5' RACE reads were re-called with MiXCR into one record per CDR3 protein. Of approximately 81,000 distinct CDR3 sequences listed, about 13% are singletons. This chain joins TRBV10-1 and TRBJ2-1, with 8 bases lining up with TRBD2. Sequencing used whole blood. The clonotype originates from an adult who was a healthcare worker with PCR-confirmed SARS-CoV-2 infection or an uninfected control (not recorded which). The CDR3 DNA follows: TGCGCCAGCAGCCGGGGACTAGAAGGTTACAATGAGCAGTTCTTC. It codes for CASSRGLEGYNEQFF.